The rows below give T cell receptor beta chains drawn from one sample of a study of blood T cell repertoires in COVID-19. Only in-frame clones appear in the TCRdb table, and some are missing; sequencing was by immunoSEQ multiplex PCR. The profile shows roughly 40,000 clones, under 85% of them singletons. Sequencing was performed on peripheral blood. These receptors came from a human donor in a cohort sampled during active COVID-19. CDR3s include the opening cysteine and the closing phenylalanine or tryptophan. The order of the fields is D gene, J gene, V gene, clone size, CDR3 length, CDR3 protein, CDR3 DNA. The D gene is left open where the match is weak. Clone size is stated in some rows and not others, as once, few, many or a class when expanded.

>NA|TRBJ2-7|TRBV7-9|NA|15
CASTLGADGSYEQYF
TGTGCCAGCACCCTGGGGGCAGACGGATCCTACGAGCAGTACTTC
>TRBD2|TRBJ2-5|TRBV5-1|NA|16
CASSFGNSGGGETQYF
TGCGCCAGCAGCTTCGGTAATAGCGGGGGTGGGGAGACCCAGTACTTC
>NA|TRBJ2-7|TRBV3-1/TRBV3-2|medium-sized|12
CASSRTAYEQYF
TGTGCCAGCAGCCGGACAGCTTACGAGCAGTACTTC
>NA|TRBJ2-3|TRBV5-8|NA|15
CATGSGSTGADTQYF
TGTGCCACCGGGAGTGGCTCCACTGGTGCAGATACGCAGTATTTT
>NA|TRBJ2-7|TRBV28|NA|14
CASRRAGISYEQYF
TGTGCCAGCAGAAGGGCAGGGATAAGCTACGAGCAGTACTTC
>TRBD1|TRBJ2-1|TRBV27|NA|15
CASTPDWGQYNEQFF
TGTGCCAGCACCCCGGACTGGGGACAGTATAATGAGCAGTTCTTC
>NA|TRBJ1-5|TRBV5-6|NA|14
CASSFRERNQPQHF
TGTGCCAGCAGCTTTCGGGAACGCAATCAGCCCCAGCATTTT
>TRBD1|TRBJ1-6|TRBV7-9|NA|15
CASSLATGYNSPLHF
TGTGCCAGCAGCTTGGCGACAGGGTATAATTCACCCCTCCACTTT
>NA|TRBJ1-2|TRBV9|NA|13
CASSVTSNYGYTF
TGTGCCAGCAGCGTAACTAGTAACTATGGCTACACCTTC
>NA|TRBJ2-4|TRBV5-4|NA|13
CASSLGRENIQYF
TGTGCCAGCAGCTTGGGCCGGGAGAACATTCAGTACTTC
>TRBD1|TRBJ1-1|TRBV5-1|NA|15
CASSSWTGVNTEAFF
TGCGCCAGCAGCTCTTGGACAGGCGTGAACACTGAAGCTTTCTTT
>NA|TRBJ2-7|TRBV5-1|NA|13
CASSFPGSDEQYF
TGCGCCAGCAGCTTCCCGGGTTCCGACGAGCAGTACTTC
>TRBD1|TRBJ1-4|TRBV5-6|NA|14
CASSLKGAGEKLFF
TGTGCCAGCAGCTTGAAGGGGGCAGGTGAAAAACTGTTTTTT
>NA|TRBJ2-3|TRBV11-3|NA|14
CASSLGTSTDTQYF
TGTGCCAGCAGCTTAGGGACTAGCACAGATACGCAGTATTTT
>NA|TRBJ1-2|TRBV5-8|NA|15
CASILWGSDNYGYTF
TGTGCCAGCATCTTGTGGGGCAGTGATAACTATGGCTACACCTTC
>NA|TRBJ2-5|TRBV3-1/TRBV3-2|NA|15
CASSQTRGQMGTQYF
TGTGCCAGCAGCCAAACCAGAGGGCAAATGGGGACCCAGTACTTC
>TRBD2|TRBJ2-5|TRBV5-1|once|17
CASSLGTSGGAMETQYF
TGCGCCAGCAGCTTGGGGACTAGCGGGGGGGCAATGGAGACCCAGTACTTC
>NA|TRBJ2-7|TRBV5-1|NA|14
CASSGLGGAYEQYF
TGCGCCAGCTCAGGACTTGGCGGAGCCTACGAGCAGTACTTC
>NA|TRBJ1-2|TRBV20-1|once|10
CSALAYGYTF
TGCAGTGCCCTGGCTTATGGCTACACCTTC
>TRBD1|TRBJ1-2|TRBV6-5|NA|13
CASSTRQGHGYTF
TGTGCCAGCAGCACCCGACAGGGGCATGGCTACACCTTC
>TRBD1|TRBJ2-2|TRBV14|NA|16
CASSPRTGDSTGELFF
TGTGCCAGCAGCCCGAGGACAGGGGACAGCACCGGGGAGCTGTTTTTT
>TRBD1|TRBJ2-7|TRBV28|NA|13
CAILDRDKYEQYF
TGTGCCATCCTGGACAGGGATAAGTACGAGCAGTACTTC
>NA|TRBJ2-7|TRBV21-1|NA|18
CASSKRHRGDLTSYEQYF
TGTGCCAGCAGCAAAAGGCACAGGGGCGACCTGACCTCCTACGAGCAGTACTTC
>NA|TRBJ1-2|TRBV7-2|NA|11
CASSLARSDTF
TGTGCCAGCAGCTTAGCAAGGAGTGACACCTTC
>NA|TRBJ2-1|TRBV9|NA|13
CASSGDTYNEQFF
TGTGCCAGCAGCGGGGACACGTACAATGAGCAGTTCTTC
>TRBD2|TRBJ2-5|TRBV15|NA|16
CATSRAFSGGAETQYF
TGTGCCACCAGCAGAGCGTTTAGCGGGGGGGCTGAGACCCAGTACTTC
>TRBD1|TRBJ1-3|TRBV5-8|NA|16
CASSFNPDRAGNTIYF
TGTGCCAGCAGCTTCAATCCGGACAGGGCTGGAAACACCATATATTTT
>NA|TRBJ1-1|TRBV14|NA|14
CASSQLLRDTEAFF
TGTGCCAGCAGCCAATTACTCAGGGACACTGAAGCTTTCTTT
>TRBD1|TRBJ1-2|TRBV18|NA|13
CASSPDRVYGYTF
TGTGCCAGCTCACCGGACAGGGTATATGGCTACACCTTC
>TRBD1|TRBJ2-1|TRBV7-9|NA|15
CASSSGQGAYNEQFF
TGTGCCAGCAGCTCGGGACAGGGGGCCTACAATGAGCAGTTCTTC
>NA|TRBJ2-3|TRBV6-5|few|15
CASSYSGWGADTQYF
TGTGCCAGCAGTTACTCGGGCTGGGGCGCAGATACGCAGTATTTT
>NA|TRBJ1-2|TRBV5-1|NA|16
CASSPGSVMGKYGYTF
TGCGCCAGCAGCCCGGGATCAGTTATGGGCAAATATGGCTACACCTTC
>TRBD1|TRBJ1-1|TRBV6-5|NA|14
CASSYSTGDPEAFF
TGTGCCAGCAGTTACTCGACAGGGGACCCTGAAGCTTTCTTT
>NA|TRBJ1-2|TRBV6-5|NA|13
CASSRAGLYGYTF
TGTGCCAGCAGCAGAGCGGGACTCTATGGCTACACCTTC
>NA|TRBJ1-2|TRBV27|NA|13
CASSSRHGYGYTF
TGTGCCAGCAGTTCCCGACACGGCTATGGCTACACCTTC
>TRBD1|TRBJ2-4|TRBV19|NA|14
CASSAGTGRNIQYF
TGTGCCAGTAGTGCAGGGACAGGTCGAAACATTCAGTACTTC
>TRBD1|TRBJ1-5|TRBV9|once|14
CASSSGTGYQPQHF
TGTGCCAGCAGCTCCGGGACAGGGTATCAGCCCCAGCATTTT
>NA|TRBJ1-5|TRBV19|NA|12
CASSPINQPQHF
TGTGCCAGTAGCCCTATTAATCAGCCCCAGCATTTT
>TRBD1|TRBJ1-5|TRBV28|NA|17
CASSDRDRGDSNQPQHF
TGTGCCAGCAGTGACCGGGACAGGGGGGATAGCAATCAGCCCCAGCATTTT
>NA|TRBJ1-1|TRBV7-9|NA|15
CASSQRGGENTEAFF
TGTGCCAGCAGCCAACGAGGGGGGGAGAACACTGAAGCTTTCTTT